This TCR beta chain is from a study of control samples from healthy donors and cancer patients. Generated by immunoSEQ multiplex PCR, the TCRdb table keeps only in-frame clones and is missing some. Of approximately 150,000 clones detected, 85% to 90% appear once; the ten largest clones hold over 1.5%. Deletions cut 3 bases from V and 1 base from J, with 9 bases between. Germline CDR1 ENHRY, CDR2 SYGVKD. The CDR3 spans 15 residues. Material: blood. This TCR derives from a man younger than 35 in good health. This chain connects TRBV10-3 to TRBJ2-2; D possibly corresponds to TRBD2 (6 bases). In DNA form, the CDR3 reads TGTGCCATCAGTGATGGGGGGAGGAACACCGGGGAGCTGTTTTTT. Encoded protein: CAISDGGRNTGELFF.